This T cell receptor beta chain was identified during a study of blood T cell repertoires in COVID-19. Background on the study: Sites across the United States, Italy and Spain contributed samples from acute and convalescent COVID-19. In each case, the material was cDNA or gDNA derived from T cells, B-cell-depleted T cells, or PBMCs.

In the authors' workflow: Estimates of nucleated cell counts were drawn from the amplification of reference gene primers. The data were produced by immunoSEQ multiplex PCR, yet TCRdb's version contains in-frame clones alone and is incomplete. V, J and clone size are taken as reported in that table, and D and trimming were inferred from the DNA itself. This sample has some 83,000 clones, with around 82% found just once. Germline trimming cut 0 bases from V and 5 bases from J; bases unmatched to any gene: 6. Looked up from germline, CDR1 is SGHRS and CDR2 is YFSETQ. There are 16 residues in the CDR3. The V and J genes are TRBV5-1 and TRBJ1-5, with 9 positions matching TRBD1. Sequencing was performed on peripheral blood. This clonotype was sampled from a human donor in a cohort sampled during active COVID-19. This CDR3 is CASSLAPDRGDQPQHF. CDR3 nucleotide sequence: TGCGCCAGCAGCTTGGCCCCGGACAGGGGCGATCAGCCCCAGCATTTT.